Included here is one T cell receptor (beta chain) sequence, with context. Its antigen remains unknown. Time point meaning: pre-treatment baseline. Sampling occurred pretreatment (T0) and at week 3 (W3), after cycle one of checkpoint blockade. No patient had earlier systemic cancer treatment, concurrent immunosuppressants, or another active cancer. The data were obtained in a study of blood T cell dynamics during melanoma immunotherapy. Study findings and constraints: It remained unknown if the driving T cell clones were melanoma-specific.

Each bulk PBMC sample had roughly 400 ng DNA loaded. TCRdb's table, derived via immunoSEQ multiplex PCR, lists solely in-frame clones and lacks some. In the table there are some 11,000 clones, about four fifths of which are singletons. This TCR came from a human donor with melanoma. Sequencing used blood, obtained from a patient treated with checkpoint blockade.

CDR3 region: CAWGPRTGPYF. In DNA form, the CDR3 reads TGTGCCTGGGGCCCGAGGACAGGGCCGTACTTC. The rearrangement joins TRBV30 to TRBJ2-7, with 8 bases fitting TRBD1. With 5 bases clipped from V and 12 bases from J, the junction kept 9 bases outside the gene matches. The germline gives CDR1 GTSNPN, CDR2 SVGIG (reference sequence). The CDR3 spans 11 residues.